Below are 15 T cell receptor beta chains sequenced from a single sample in a study of T-cell memory formation after mild COVID-19. Via MiXCR, TCRdb re-called the 5' RACE reads, giving one row per CDR3 protein. Here the sample spans approximately 150,000 distinct CDR3 sequences, 15% to 20% being singletons. The sample was PBMCs or a T cell subset sorted from them (not recorded which). Receptor source: an adult woman who had mild COVID-19 (a few samples of this study predate the infection). Cell type and time point are not known.

This chain's CDR3 is CASSSGELSNEKLFF. The CDR3 DNA sequence: TGTGCCAGCAGCTCAGGGGAATTGTCTAATGAAAAACTGTTTTTT. V is TRBV7-9 and J is TRBJ1-4, with D possibly being TRBD1 (6 bases). The germline V gene encodes CDR1 SEHNR and CDR2 FQNEAQ (reference sequence). The CDR3 covers 15 residues. V dropped 4 bases and J dropped 3 bases, with 12 bases sitting between them.

Sample share makes this clonotype medium-sized. Relative to the germline gene, one junction end is altered; a read error may explain this. This chain uses TRBV7-8 with TRBJ2-3, with D unresolved. This CDR3 spans 14 amino acids. Per the germline V gene, CDR1 is SGHVS and CDR2 is FQNEAQ. CDR3 amino acids: CASGLTPYTDTQYF. The CDR3 DNA reads TGTGCCAGCGGCTTGACCCCCTACACAGATACGCAGTATTTT.

This clonotype was picked up a small number of times. The V call is TRBV5-1, the J call TRBJ2-1; D not resolved. The CDR3 length is 15 residues. V was clipped by 0 bases and J by 0 bases, with 7 bases between them. From germline, CDR1 is SGHRS and CDR2 YFSETQ. The CDR3 sequence is CASSLEQSSYNEQFF. The CDR3 nucleotides are TGCGCCAGCAGCTTGGAACAGAGCTCCTACAATGAGCAGTTCTTC.

This clonotype was seen a handful of times. The genes are TRBV6-5 and TRBJ2-6, with D possibly TRBD1 on 6 matching bases. The CDR3 totals 18 residues. Looked up from germline, CDR1 is MNHEY and CDR2 is SVGAGI. V was shortened by 0 bases and J by 1 base, with 13 bases between the two germline ends. CDR3 sequence: CASSYSYGRGSGANVLTF. CDR3 DNA sequence: TGTGCCAGCAGTTACTCGTACGGAAGGGGGTCTGGGGCCAACGTCCTGACTTTC.

In its sample, this clonotype was seen a few times. This chain uses TRBV14 with TRBJ1-4, with D uncertain. The V end was cut by 9 bases, the J end by 4 bases, with 18 bases between. The germline gives CDR1 SGHDN, CDR2 FVKESK. The CDR3 has 15 residues. The CDR3 spells CARSERREFNEKLFF. The CDR3 coding sequence is TGTGCCAGAAGCGAAAGAAGGGAATTTAATGAAAAACTGTTTTTT.

V is TRBV6-5 and J is TRBJ2-3; 11 bases are shared with TRBD2. Trimming cost V 0 bases and J 6 bases; bases outside gene matches: 5. This CDR3 contains 16 residues. From germline, CDR1 is MNHEY and CDR2 SVGAGI. The CDR3 reads CASSYSPTSGADTQYF. CDR3 nucleotides: TGTGCCAGCAGTTACTCCCCGACTAGCGGGGCGGATACGCAGTATTTT.

There are a few counts of this clonotype. The chain recombines TRBV6-5 with TRBJ1-1, with TRBD1 matching 8 bases. Germline values: CDR1 MNHEY, CDR2 SVGAGI. V dropped 6 bases and J dropped 1; count of bases not matched to a gene: 4. The CDR3 runs to 14 residues. The CDR3 reads CASRWGQANTEAFF. The CDR3 bases are TGTGCCAGCAGATGGGGACAGGCGAACACTGAAGCTTTCTTT.

V is TRBV20-1 and J is TRBJ1-1; TRBD1 agrees at 7 bases. The J segment lost 5 bases and the V segment lost 0 bases, leaving 9 bases of the junction unmatched. Per the germline V gene, CDR1 is DFQATT and CDR2 is SNEGSKA (reference sequence). The CDR3 runs to 15 residues. The DNA of the CDR3 is TGCAGTGCTAGAGACGCGCGGACAGGACGGACTGAAGCTTTCTTT. This gives the protein CSARDARTGRTEAFF.

The gene calls are TRBV24-1 and TRBJ2-7; D is perhaps TRBD2 (6 bases). This CDR3 has 14 residues. Germline CDR1 KGHDR, CDR2 SFDVKD. The V gene lost 9 bases and the J gene lost 6 bases, with 20 bases spanning the gap. The CDR3 bases are TGTGCCACCCGGGGAGGTGGACGTACCGGCGAGCAGTACTTC. Encoded protein: CATRGGGRTGEQYF.

The chain joins TRBV7-9 to TRBJ2-3, with D possibly TRBD2 on 5 matching bases. Trimming cost V 4 bases and J 2 bases, with 13 bases left between them. This CDR3 spans 15 amino acids. Germline CDR1 SEHNR, CDR2 FQNEAQ (reference sequence). The CDR3 sequence is CASSSRLEATDTQYF. CDR3 DNA: TGTGCCAGCAGCTCCCGACTGGAGGCCACAGATACGCAGTATTTT.

The J gene is TRBJ1-2, the V gene TRBV6-1; perhaps TRBD1 as D (5 bases). The CDR3 loop spans 17 amino acids. With 4 bases removed from V and 1 base from J, the gap between germline ends came to 19 bases. CDR1 and CDR2 from the germline V gene are MNHNS and SASEGT. The CDR3 loop is CASSVHTGTAFNYGYTF. The CDR3 DNA sequence: TGTGCCAGCAGTGTGCACACCGGGACCGCATTTAACTATGGCTACACCTTC.

This clonotype was seen a handful of times. J is TRBJ1-1 and V is TRBV6-2 or TRBV6-3, with TRBD1 matching over 7 bases. The CDR3 consists of 13 residues. Per germline, CDR1 MNHEY and CDR2 SVGEGT. Trimming took 7 bases from V and 5 from J; bases not matched to a gene: 7. CDR3 coding DNA: TGTGCCAGCACCAGGGGGTCGACGACTGAAGCTTTCTTT. It codes for CASTRGSTTEAFF.

V usage is TRBV14 and J usage is TRBJ1-1; D gene ambiguous. Trimming took 5 bases from V and 1 from J, leaving 26 bases between them. CDR1 is SGHDN and CDR2 is FVKESK in the germline V gene. The CDR3 length is 19 residues. The CDR3 DNA follows: TGTGCCAGCAGCAAATACGGAGGCCGTTTTACGTCCTCGAACACTGAAGCTTTCTTT. Amino acid sequence: CASSKYGGRFTSSNTEAFF. The full variable domain, completed using reference TRBV14 and TRBJ1-1, is EAGVTQFPSHSVIEKGQTVTLRCDPISGHDNLYWYRRVMGKEIKFLLHFVKESKQDESGMPNNRFLAERTGGTYSTLKVQPAELEDSGVYFCASSKYGGRFTSSNTEAFFGQGTRLTVV.

This clonotype was detected a few times. The CDR3 loop is CASSSQGVQNTEAFF. For the CDR3, the DNA is TGCGCCAGCAGCTCACAGGGGGTTCAGAACACTGAAGCTTTCTTT. The chain combines TRBV5-1 with TRBJ1-1, with TRBD1 identical over 8 bases. CDR3 length: 15 amino acids. V gave up 3 bases and J gave up 1 base; unmatched junction bases: 5. The germline V gene has CDR1 SGHRS and CDR2 YFSETQ. The whole variable domain, remainder taken from reference TRBV5-1 and TRBJ1-1, is KAGVTQTPRYLIKTRGQQVTLSCSPISGHRSVSWYQQTPGQGLQFLFEYFSETQRNKGNFPGRFSGRQFSNSRSEMNVSTLELGDSALYLCASSSQGVQNTEAFFGQGTRLTVV.

The chain has TRBV12-3 or TRBV12-4 and TRBJ2-7; 7 bases agree with TRBD1. The CDR3 is made up of 15 amino acids. V gave up 3 bases and J gave up 7 bases; unmatched junction bases: 12. The CDR3, as DNA: TGTGCCAGCAGTTTGAGGGACAGAGGGACCCGGGAGCAGTACTTC. As protein: CASSLRDRGTREQYF.